This TCR beta chain emerged from a study of radiation and T cells in renal cell carcinoma. Study-wide context: Nephrectomy followed 15 Gy stereotactic body radiation by 4 weeks. Study observations and caveats: From baseline, blood top tumor clonotypes peaked at 2 weeks post-radiation. Pretreatment tumor biopsies were lacking, so baseline clonotypes are unknown.

With V trimmed by 8 bases and J by 5 bases, 8 bases remained unmatched. Germline V gene lookup returns CDR1 MNHNS and CDR2 SASEGT. The CDR3 loop spans 13 amino acids. This clone turned up a few times. Its matching antigen is unknown. The time point here: baseline pretreatment blood. Documented treatment: 15 Gy SBRT to primary tumor, nephrectomy 4 weeks later. After SBRT, blood was collected at 2 and 4 weeks, plus baseline. Measured with immunoSEQ multiplex PCR; TCRdb has only the in-frame clones, and not every one. The sample contains about 130,000 clones, nearly 90% of which appear only once. The rearrangement joins TRBV6-1 to TRBJ1-1, with 7 bases lining up with TRBD1. The source of this sequence is a woman between 50 and 59 years old with renal cell carcinoma. Material: blood, obtained from a patient whose treatment included radiotherapy and nephrectomy. The DNA for the CDR3 is TGTGCCAGCGTAGACAGGGTTACGACTGAAGCTTTCTTT. It translates to CASVDRVTTEAFF.